This T cell receptor (beta chain) was recovered during a study of blood T cell repertoires in COVID-19. For the study at large: Sources were T cells, B-cell-depleted T cells, or PBMCs; the material itself was cDNA or gDNA.

Authors' data handling: Reference gene primer amplification gave estimated nucleated cell counts. Using immunoSEQ multiplex PCR, the repertoire was profiled, and TCRdb retains in-frame clones only, with some absent. V and J calls and clone size come straight from that table; D and trimming were deduced from the DNA. The sample carries hundreds of thousands of clones, approximately 90% recorded once. Details on this clone: The junction departs from germline at one end; a sequencing error may be responsible.

CDR3 length: 15 amino acids. Germline loops: CDR1 SGHRS, CDR2 YFSETQ. The receptor's source is a man in his forties with acute or convalescent COVID-19. This chain connects TRBV5-1 to TRBJ1-2; the match to TRBD1 covers 9 bases. Sequencing input: peripheral blood. The CDR3 sequence: CASSPWTGANDGYTF. The CDR3 region has the DNA TGCGCCAGCAGCCCGTGGACAGGGGCTAACGATGGCTACACCTTC.